This passage covers 15 T cell receptor beta chains from one sample sequenced in a study of T cell repertoires in cytomegalovirus infection. TCRdb re-derived calls from the reads in MiXCR, one entry per CDR3 protein. The table has around 140,000 distinct CDR3 sequences, about 6.5% seen once. The sample taken for sequencing was PBMCs. The source of these receptors is a human donor in good health (CMV status not recorded). Some clones in this sample may be carry-over from other donors' samples.

The gene calls are TRBV19 and TRBJ2-7, with 11 bases lining up with TRBD2. V was clipped by 3 bases and J by 3 bases; unmatched bases: 4. Germline CDR1 and CDR2: LNHDA and SQIVND (reference sequence). The CDR3 extends over 15 amino acids. CDR3 loop: CASSMTSGTLYEQYF. CDR3 sequence (DNA): TGTGCCAGTAGTATGACTAGCGGGACCCTCTACGAGCAGTACTTC.

At least ten counts were recorded for this clonotype. The chain recombines TRBV4-3 with TRBJ2-3; D is ambiguous. V gave up 0 bases and J gave up 3 bases, with 10 bases separating them. The CDR3 contains 15 residues. Looked up from germline, CDR1 is LGHNA and CDR2 is YSLEER. The CDR3 is CASSQDLGGTDTQYF. CDR3 nucleotide sequence: TGCGCCAGCAGCCAAGATCTTGGTGGGACAGATACGCAGTATTTT.

This clonotype was recorded at least ten times. The chain carries TRBV7-2 and TRBJ1-2, with D unresolved. Trimming stripped 1 base from V and 4 bases from J, with 7 bases between. CDR3 length: 13 amino acids. Per germline, CDR1 SGHTA and CDR2 FQGNSA. The CDR3 spells CASSLDLGYGYTF. CDR3 DNA: TGTGCCAGCAGCTTAGATTTGGGCTATGGCTACACCTTC.

At least ten counts were recorded for this clonotype. This sequence joins TRBV7-8 and TRBJ2-7; D unclear. Germline-derived CDR1 and CDR2 are SGHVS and FQNEAQ. Trimming removed 0 bases at V and 1 base at J, with 13 bases between. This CDR3 has 16 residues. This CDR3 is CASSLAGPAASYEQYF. The CDR3 nucleotides are TGTGCCAGCAGCTTAGCCGGGCCAGCTGCTTCCTACGAGCAGTACTTC.

The chain couples TRBV4-2 to TRBJ2-7; D gene unclear. V was pared by 2 bases and J by 2 bases, with 16 bases between. This CDR3 is 16 amino acids long. In germline, CDR1 is LGHNA, CDR2 YNFKEQ. The CDR3 DNA sequence: TGTGCCAGCAGCCAAAGAAGAACGGAGACCGCCTACGAGCAGTACTTC. The encoded protein is CASSQRRTETAYEQYF.

This rearrangement joins TRBV28 to TRBJ2-7, with 8 bases identical to TRBD1. The CDR3 consists of 15 residues. Trimming removed 6 bases from V and 6 bases from J; junction bases left unmatched: 13. The germline CDR1 and CDR2 sequences are MDHEN and SYDVKM. This CDR3 is CASRRPDRVFIEQYF. CDR3 sequence (DNA): TGTGCCAGCAGACGTCCGGACAGGGTTTTTATCGAGCAGTACTTC.

This clonotype was observed many times. The chain joins TRBV7-2 to TRBJ2-5; D is ambiguous. V was cut by 2 bases and J by 5 bases, with 12 bases left in between. Germline CDR1 SGHTA, CDR2 FQGNSA. This CDR3 is 14 amino acids long. For the CDR3, the DNA is TGTGCCAGCAGCTTATTGTACGGGCGGGAGACCCAGTACTTC. It encodes CASSLLYGRETQYF.

This sequence joins TRBV20-1 and TRBJ2-5, with unresolved D. Per germline, CDR1 DFQATT and CDR2 SNEGSKA (reference sequence). The germline V and J ends were trimmed by 6 bases and 4 bases, with 6 bases remaining between them. The CDR3 extends over 10 amino acids. CDR3 protein: CSAIRETQYF. The CDR3, as DNA: TGCAGTGCCATTCGAGAGACCCAGTACTTC.

This clonotype was counted once. A single base separates this from a much larger clone, so it may be a read error. In this CDR3 the conserved last residue, phenylalanine or tryptophan, is missing, so a read error is likely. V usage is TRBV14 and J usage is TRBJ2-5; TRBD2 matches at 10 bases. V dropped 2 bases and J dropped 1; count of bases not matched to a gene: 1. The CDR3 length is 15 residues. Germline V gives CDR1 SGHDN, CDR2 FVKESK. The CDR3: CASSQSSGGQETQYL. The CDR3 DNA sequence: TGTGCCAGCAGCCAATCTAGCGGGGGCCAAGAGACCCAGTACCTC.

This clonotype has only a few counts. The chain uses TRBV4-1 and TRBJ2-2, with 16 bases fitting TRBD2. The germline V gene has CDR1 MGHRA and CDR2 YSYEKL. CDR3 length equals 21 residues. The trim removed 4 bases at V and 3 bases at J, leaving 14 bases unmatched. Here the CDR3 reads CASSRPNPGLAGGRYTGELFF. DNA of the CDR3: TGCGCCAGCAGCCGACCAAACCCGGGACTAGCGGGGGGGCGTTACACCGGGGAGCTGTTTTTT.

This clonotype appeared many times. The chain has TRBV6-2 or TRBV6-3 and TRBJ1-1; no firm D call. The CDR3 is 13 residues long. Germline assignment: CDR1 MNHEY and CDR2 SVGEGT. Deletions cut 2 bases from V and 3 bases from J, with 7 bases between. DNA of the CDR3: TGTGCCAGCAGTTACGAGGATCACACTGAAGCTTTCTTT. Translation gives CASSYEDHTEAFF.

The gene calls are TRBV6-5 and TRBJ1-3; D not certain. Germline CDR1 reads MNHEY; CDR2 reads SVGAGI. V gave up 5 bases and J gave up 1 base, with 15 bases separating them. The CDR3 extends over 16 amino acids. The CDR3 spells CASSPTPSGSGNTIYF. In DNA, the CDR3 is TGTGCCAGCAGTCCGACTCCTTCCGGGTCTGGAAACACCATATATTTT.

This clonotype was picked up many times. The chain links TRBV12-3 or TRBV12-4 to TRBJ1-1, with D unclear. V lost 6 bases and J lost 1, with 3 bases in between. This CDR3 spans 11 amino acids. The CDR3 reads CASSRNTEAFF. CDR3 in DNA: TGTGCCAGCAGCCGGAACACTGAAGCTTTCTTT.

The chain uses TRBV5-4 and TRBJ1-2; the match to TRBD1 covers 8 bases. The CDR3 runs 13 residues. V was clipped by 4 bases and J by 5 bases; unmatched bases: 4. Per germline, CDR1 SGHNT and CDR2 YYREEE (reference sequence). DNA for the CDR3: TGTGCCAGCAGCCAGCGGACAGGGTATGGCTACACCTTC. Its translation is CASSQRTGYGYTF.

This clonotype was counted ten times or more. This chain links TRBV5-4 with TRBJ2-3, with D perhaps matching TRBD1 or TRBD2 (5 bases each). The CDR3 loop spans 15 amino acids. V shed 0 bases and J shed 0 bases, with 8 bases lying between them. Per germline, CDR1 SGHNT and CDR2 YYREEE (reference sequence). The DNA for the CDR3 is TGTGCCAGCAGCTTGGGGGGGATTAGCACAGATACGCAGTATTTT. This sequence encodes CASSLGGISTDTQYF.